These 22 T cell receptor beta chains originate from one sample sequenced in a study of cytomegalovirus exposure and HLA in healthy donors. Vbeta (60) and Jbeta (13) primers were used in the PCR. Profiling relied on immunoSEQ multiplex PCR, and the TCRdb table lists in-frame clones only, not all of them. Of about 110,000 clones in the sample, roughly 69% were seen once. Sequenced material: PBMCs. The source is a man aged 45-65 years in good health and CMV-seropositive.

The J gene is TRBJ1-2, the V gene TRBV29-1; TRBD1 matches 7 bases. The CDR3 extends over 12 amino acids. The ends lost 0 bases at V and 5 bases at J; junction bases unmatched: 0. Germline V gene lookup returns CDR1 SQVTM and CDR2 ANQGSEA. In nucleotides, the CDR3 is TGCAGCGTTGAAGACAGGGGGTATGGCTACACCTTC. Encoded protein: CSVEDRGYGYTF.

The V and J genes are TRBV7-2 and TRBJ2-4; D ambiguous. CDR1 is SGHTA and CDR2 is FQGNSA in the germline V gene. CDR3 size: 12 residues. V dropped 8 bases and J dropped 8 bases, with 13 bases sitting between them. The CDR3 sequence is CASGPDSYIQYF. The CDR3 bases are TGTGCCAGCGGTCCAGATTCATACATTCAGTACTTC.

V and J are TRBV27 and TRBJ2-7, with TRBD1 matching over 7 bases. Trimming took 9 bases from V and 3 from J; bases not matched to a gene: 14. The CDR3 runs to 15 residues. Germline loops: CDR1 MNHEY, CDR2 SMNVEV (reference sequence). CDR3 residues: CARLFRDRPNYEQYF. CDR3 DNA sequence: TGTGCCAGGCTTTTCCGGGACAGACCAAACTACGAGCAGTACTTC.

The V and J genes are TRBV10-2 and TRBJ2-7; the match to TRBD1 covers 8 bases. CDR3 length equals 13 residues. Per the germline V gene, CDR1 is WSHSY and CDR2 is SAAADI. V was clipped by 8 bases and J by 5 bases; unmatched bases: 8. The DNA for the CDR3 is TGCGCCAGCGCGACAGGGGATATCGACGAGCAGTACTTC. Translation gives CASATGDIDEQYF.

This CDR3 is CASSVTGINQPQHF. The CDR3 DNA is TGTGCCAGCAGTGTGACAGGGATTAATCAGCCCCAGCATTTT. The chain carries TRBV5-5 and TRBJ1-5; 7 bases line up with TRBD1. Germline loops: CDR1 SGHKS, CDR2 YYEKEE (reference sequence). The CDR3 is 14 residues long. Losses at the gene ends were 5 bases for V and 4 bases for J; bases not matched to a gene: 6.

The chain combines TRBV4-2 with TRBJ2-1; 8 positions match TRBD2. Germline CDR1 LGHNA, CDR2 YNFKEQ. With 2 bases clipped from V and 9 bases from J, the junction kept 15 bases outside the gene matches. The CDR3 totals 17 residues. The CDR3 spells CASSQPNPSGGRGEQFF. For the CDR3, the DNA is TGTGCCAGCAGCCAACCTAACCCGAGCGGGGGACGTGGTGAGCAGTTCTTC.

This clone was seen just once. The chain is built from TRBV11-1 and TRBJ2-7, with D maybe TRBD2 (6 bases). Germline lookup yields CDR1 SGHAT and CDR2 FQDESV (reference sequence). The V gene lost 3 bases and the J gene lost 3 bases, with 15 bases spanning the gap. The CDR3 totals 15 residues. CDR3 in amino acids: CASSLTSGAGYEQYF. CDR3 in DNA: TGTGCCAGCAGCTTGACGTCGGGAGCCGGCTACGAGCAGTACTTC.

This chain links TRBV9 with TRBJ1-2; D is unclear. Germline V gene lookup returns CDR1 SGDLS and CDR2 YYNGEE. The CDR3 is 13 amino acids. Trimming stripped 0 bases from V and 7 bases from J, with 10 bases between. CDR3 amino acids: CASSVDFEFGYTF. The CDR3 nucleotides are TGTGCCAGCAGCGTAGACTTCGAGTTTGGCTACACCTTC.

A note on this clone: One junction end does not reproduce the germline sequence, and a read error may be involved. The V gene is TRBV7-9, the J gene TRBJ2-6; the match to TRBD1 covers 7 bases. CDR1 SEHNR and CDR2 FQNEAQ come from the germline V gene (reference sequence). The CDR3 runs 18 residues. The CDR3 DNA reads TGTGCCAGCAGCACCCTCGGGACAGACTTCTCTGGGGCCAACGGCCTGACTTTC. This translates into CASSTLGTDFSGANGLTF. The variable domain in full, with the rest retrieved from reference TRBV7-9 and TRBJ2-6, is DTGVSQNPRHKITKRGQNVTFRCDPISEHNRLYWYRQTLGQGPEFLTYFQNEAQLEKSRLLSDRFSAERPKGSFSTLEIQRTEQGDSAMYLCASSTLGTDFSGANGLTFGAGSRLTVL.

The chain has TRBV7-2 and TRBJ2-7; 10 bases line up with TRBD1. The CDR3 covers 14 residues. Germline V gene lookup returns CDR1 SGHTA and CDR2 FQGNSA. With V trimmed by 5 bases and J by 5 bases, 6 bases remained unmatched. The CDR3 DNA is TGTGCCAGCAGCGTCGGGACAGGGGTCAACGAGCAGTACTTC. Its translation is CASSVGTGVNEQYF.

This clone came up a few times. The CDR3 nucleotides read TGTGCCATCACCCCCCAGCTAGACTATGGCTACACCTTC. Residues: CAITPQLDYGYTF. The chain is built from TRBV10-3 and TRBJ1-2; D remains unclear. The germline V gene encodes CDR1 ENHRY and CDR2 SYGVKD. CDR3 length: 13 amino acids. V dropped 7 bases and J dropped 3 bases, with 12 bases sitting between them.

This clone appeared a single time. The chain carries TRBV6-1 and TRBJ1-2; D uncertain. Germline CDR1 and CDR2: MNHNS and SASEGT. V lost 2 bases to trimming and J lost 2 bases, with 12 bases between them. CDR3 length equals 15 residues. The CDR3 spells CASSEYVGGNYGYTF. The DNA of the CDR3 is TGTGCCAGCAGTGAATATGTAGGCGGGAACTATGGCTACACCTTC.

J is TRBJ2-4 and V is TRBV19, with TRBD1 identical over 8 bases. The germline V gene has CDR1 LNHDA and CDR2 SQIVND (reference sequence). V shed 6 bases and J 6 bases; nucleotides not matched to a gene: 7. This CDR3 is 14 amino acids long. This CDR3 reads CASSTRTGRNIQYF. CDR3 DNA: TGTGCCAGTAGCACCAGGACAGGGAGAAACATTCAGTACTTC.

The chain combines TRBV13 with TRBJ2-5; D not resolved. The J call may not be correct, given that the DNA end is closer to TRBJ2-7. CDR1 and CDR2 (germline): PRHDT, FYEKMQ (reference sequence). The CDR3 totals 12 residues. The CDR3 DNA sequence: TGTGCCAGCAGCTTACTCCGATACGAGCAGTACTTC. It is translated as CASSLLRYEQYF.

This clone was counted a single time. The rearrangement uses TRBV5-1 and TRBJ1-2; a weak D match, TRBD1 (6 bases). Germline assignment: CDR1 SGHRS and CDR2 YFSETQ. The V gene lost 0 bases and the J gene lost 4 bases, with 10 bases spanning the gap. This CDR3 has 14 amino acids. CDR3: CASSLEGGGYGYTF. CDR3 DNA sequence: TGCGCCAGCAGCTTGGAAGGGGGGGGCTATGGCTACACCTTC.

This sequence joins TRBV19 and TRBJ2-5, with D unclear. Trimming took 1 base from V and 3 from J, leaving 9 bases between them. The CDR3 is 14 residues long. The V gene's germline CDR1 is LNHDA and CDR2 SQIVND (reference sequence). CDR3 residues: CASSIAGRKETQYF. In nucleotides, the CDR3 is TGTGCCAGTAGTATAGCTGGCAGGAAAGAGACCCAGTACTTC. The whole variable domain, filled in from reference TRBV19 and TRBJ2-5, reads DGGITQSPKYLFRKEGQNVTLSCEQNLNHDAMYWYRQDPGQGLRLIYYSQIVNDFQKGDIAEGYSVSREKKESFPLTVTSAQKNPTAFYLCASSIAGRKETQYFGPGTRLLVL.

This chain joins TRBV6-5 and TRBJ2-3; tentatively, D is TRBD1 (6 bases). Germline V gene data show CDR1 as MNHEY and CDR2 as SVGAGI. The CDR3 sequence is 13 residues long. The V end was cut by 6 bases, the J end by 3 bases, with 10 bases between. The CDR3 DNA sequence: TGTGCCAGCAGACTACAGGGAACAGATACGCAGTATTTT. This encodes CASRLQGTDTQYF.

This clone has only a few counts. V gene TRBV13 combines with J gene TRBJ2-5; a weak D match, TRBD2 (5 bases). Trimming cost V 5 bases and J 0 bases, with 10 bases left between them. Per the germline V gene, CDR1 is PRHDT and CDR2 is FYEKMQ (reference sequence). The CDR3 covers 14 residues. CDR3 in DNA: TGTGCCAGCAGCCCGTGGGAGTACCAAGAGACCCAGTACTTC. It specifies CASSPWEYQETQYF.

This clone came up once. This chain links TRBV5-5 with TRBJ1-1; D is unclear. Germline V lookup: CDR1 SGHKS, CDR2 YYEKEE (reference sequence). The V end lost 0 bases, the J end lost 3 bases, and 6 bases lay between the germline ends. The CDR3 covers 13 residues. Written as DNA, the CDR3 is TGTGCCAGCAGCTTGGAGAGAGACACTGAAGCTTTCTTT. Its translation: CASSLERDTEAFF. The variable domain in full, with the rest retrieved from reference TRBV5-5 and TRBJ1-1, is DAGVTQSPTHLIKTRGQQVTLRCSPISGHKSVSWYQQVLGQGPQFIFQYYEKEERGRGNFPDRFSARQFPNYSSELNVNALLLGDSALYLCASSLERDTEAFFGQGTRLTVV.

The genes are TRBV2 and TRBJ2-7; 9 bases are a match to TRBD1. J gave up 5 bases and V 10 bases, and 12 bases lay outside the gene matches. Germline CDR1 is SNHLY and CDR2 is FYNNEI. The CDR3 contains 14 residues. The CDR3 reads CATQRVQGANEQYF. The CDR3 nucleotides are TGTGCCACCCAAAGGGTACAGGGGGCAAACGAGCAGTACTTC.

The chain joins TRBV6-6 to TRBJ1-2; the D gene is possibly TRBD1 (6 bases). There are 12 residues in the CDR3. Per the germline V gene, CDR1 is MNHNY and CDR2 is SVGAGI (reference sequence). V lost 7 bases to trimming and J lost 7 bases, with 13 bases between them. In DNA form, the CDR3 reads TGTGCCAGCAACAGGGATTCTCTTGGCTACACCTTC. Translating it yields CASNRDSLGYTF.

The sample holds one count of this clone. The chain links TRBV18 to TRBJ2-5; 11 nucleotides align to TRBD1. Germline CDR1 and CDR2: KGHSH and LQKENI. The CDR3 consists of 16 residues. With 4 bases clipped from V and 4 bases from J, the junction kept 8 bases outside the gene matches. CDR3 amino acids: CASSRYWDRGSETQYF. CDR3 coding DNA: TGTGCCAGCTCACGATATTGGGACAGGGGGTCAGAGACCCAGTACTTC. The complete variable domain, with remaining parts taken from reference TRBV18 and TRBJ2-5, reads NAGVMQNPRHLVRRRGQEARLRCSPMKGHSHVYWYRQLPEEGLKFMVYLQKENIIDESGMPKERFSAEFPKEGPSILRIQQVVRGDSAAYFCASSRYWDRGSETQYFGPGTRLLVL.